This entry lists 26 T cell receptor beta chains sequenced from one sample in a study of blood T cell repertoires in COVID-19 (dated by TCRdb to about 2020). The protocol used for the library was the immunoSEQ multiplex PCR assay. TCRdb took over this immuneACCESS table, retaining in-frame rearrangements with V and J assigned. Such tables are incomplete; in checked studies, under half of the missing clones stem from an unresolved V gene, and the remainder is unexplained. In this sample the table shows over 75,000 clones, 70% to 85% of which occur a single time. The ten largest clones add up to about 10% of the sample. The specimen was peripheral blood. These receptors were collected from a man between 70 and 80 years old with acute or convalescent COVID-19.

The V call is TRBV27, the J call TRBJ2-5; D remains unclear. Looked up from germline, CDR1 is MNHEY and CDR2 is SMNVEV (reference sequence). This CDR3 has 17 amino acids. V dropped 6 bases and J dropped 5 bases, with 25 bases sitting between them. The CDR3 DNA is TGTGCCAGCAGCCGTACCCGAAATACCCTTCGAGTCGAGACCCAGTACTTC. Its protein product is CASSRTRNTLRVETQYF.

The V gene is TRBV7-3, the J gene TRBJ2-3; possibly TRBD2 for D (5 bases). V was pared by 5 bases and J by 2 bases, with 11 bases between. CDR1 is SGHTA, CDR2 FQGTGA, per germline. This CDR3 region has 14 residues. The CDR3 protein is CASSPTDFTDTQYF. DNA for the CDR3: TGTGCCAGCAGCCCCACGGACTTCACAGATACGCAGTATTTT.

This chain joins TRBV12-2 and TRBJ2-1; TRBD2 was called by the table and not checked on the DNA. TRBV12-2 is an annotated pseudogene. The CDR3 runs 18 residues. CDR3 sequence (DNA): TGTGCAAGTCGCTTACTCGCGGGAGGGCAGGGATCCTACAATGAGCAGTTCTTC. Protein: CASRLLAGGQGSYNEQFF.

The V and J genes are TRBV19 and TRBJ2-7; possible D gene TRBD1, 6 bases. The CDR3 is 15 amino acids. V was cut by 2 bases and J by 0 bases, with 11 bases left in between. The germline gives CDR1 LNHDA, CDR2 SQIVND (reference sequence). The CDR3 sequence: CASSIKGGPSYEQYF. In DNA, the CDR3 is TGTGCCAGTAGTATAAAAGGGGGTCCCTCCTACGAGCAGTACTTC. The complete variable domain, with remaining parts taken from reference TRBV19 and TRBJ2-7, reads DGGITQSPKYLFRKEGQNVTLSCEQNLNHDAMYWYRQDPGQGLRLIYYSQIVNDFQKGDIAEGYSVSREKKESFPLTVTSAQKNPTAFYLCASSIKGGPSYEQYFGPGTRLTVT.

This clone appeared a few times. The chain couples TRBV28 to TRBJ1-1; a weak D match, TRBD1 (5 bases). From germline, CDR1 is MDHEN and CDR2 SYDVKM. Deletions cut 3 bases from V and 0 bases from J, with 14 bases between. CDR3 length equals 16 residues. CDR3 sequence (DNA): TGTGCCAGCAGTTTGGGTAGGGGTTGGTTGAACACTGAAGCTTTCTTT. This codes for CASSLGRGWLNTEAFF.

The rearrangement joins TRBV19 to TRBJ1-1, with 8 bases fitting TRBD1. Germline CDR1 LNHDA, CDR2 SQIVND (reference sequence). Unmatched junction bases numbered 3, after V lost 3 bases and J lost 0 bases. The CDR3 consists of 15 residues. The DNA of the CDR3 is TGTGCCAGTAGTATTTGGGACAGGATGAACACTGAAGCTTTCTTT. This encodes CASSIWDRMNTEAFF.

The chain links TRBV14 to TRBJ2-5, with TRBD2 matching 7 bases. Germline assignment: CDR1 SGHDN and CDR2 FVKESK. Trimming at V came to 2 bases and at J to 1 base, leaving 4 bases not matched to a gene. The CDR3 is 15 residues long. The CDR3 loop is CASSQHSGIQETQYF. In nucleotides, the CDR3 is TGTGCCAGCAGCCAACACAGCGGGATCCAAGAGACCCAGTACTTC.

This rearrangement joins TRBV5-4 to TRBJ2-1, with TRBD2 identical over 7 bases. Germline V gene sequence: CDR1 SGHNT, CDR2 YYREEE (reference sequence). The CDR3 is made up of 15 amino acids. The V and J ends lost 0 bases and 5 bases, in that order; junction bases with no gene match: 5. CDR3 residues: CASSLVGGRDNEQFF. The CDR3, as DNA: TGTGCCAGCAGCTTGGTAGGTGGGAGGGACAATGAGCAGTTCTTC.

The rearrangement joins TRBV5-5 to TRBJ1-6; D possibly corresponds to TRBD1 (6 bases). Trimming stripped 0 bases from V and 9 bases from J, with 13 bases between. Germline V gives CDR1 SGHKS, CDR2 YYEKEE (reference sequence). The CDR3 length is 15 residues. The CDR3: CASSLVVQGTSPLHF. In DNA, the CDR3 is TGTGCCAGCAGCTTGGTTGTGCAGGGGACTTCACCCCTCCACTTT.

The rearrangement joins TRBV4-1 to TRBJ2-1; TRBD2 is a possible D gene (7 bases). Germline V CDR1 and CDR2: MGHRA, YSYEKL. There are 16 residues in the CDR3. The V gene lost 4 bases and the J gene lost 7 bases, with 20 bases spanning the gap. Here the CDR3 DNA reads TGCGCCAGCAGCCTTTCGAGGGGGAGGGCCTGGAATGAGCAGTTCTTC. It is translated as CASSLSRGRAWNEQFF.

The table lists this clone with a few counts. DNA of the CDR3: TGCGCCAGCAGGGCGACTCTGAACACTGAAGCTTTCTTT. Its translation: CASRATLNTEAFF. This chain uses TRBV5-1 with TRBJ1-1; D ambiguous. V was clipped by 5 bases and J by 0 bases, with 8 bases between them. The CDR3 consists of 13 residues. CDR1 and CDR2 from the germline V gene are SGHRS and YFSETQ.

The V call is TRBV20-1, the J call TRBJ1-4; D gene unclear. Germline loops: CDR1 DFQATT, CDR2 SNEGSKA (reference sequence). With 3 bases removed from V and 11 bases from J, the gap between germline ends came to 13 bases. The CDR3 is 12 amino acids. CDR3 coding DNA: TGCAGTGCTAGTAAGATTAGGGAGAAACTGTTTTTT. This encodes CSASKIREKLFF.

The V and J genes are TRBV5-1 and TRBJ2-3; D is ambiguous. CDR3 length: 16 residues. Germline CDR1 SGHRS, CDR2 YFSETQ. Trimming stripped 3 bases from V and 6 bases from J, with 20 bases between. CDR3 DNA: TGCGCCAGCAGCTCAAGGCAACTACGCGTTGCGGATACGCAGTATTTT. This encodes CASSSRQLRVADTQYF.

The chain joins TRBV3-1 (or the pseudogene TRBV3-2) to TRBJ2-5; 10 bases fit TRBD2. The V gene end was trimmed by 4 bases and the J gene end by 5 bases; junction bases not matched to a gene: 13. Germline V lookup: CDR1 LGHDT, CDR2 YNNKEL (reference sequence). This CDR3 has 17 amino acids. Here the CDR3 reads CASSPPHSGGARETQYF. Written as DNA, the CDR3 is TGTGCCAGCAGCCCCCCCCACAGCGGGGGGGCCCGGGAGACCCAGTACTTC.

The CDR3 region has the DNA TGTGCCAGCAGTGAGACCCGACAGGATCGGAACACTGAAGCTTTCTTT. This encodes CASSETRQDRNTEAFF. V usage is TRBV28 and J usage is TRBJ1-1; TRBD1 might be the D (6 bases). V lost 5 bases and J 1 base, leaving 17 bases between the germline ends. This CDR3 comprises 16 residues. Germline V gene sequence: CDR1 MDHEN, CDR2 SYDVKM.

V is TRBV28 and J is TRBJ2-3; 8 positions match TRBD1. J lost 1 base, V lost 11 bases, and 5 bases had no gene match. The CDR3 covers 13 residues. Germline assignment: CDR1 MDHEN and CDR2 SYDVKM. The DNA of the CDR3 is TGTGCCTGCCTACAGGGGGGCACAGATACGCAGTATTTT. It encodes CACLQGGTDTQYF.

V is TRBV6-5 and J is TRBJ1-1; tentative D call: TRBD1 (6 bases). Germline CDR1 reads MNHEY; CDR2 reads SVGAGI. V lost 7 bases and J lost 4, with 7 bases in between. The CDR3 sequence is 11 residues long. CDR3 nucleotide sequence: TGTGCCAGCACCAGGGGCACTGAAGCTTTCTTT. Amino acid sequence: CASTRGTEAFF.

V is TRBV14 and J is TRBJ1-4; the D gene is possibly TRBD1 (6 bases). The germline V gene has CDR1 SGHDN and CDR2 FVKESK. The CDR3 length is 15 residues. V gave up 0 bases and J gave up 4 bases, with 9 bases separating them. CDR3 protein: CASSQEGGYNEKLFF. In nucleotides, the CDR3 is TGTGCCAGCAGCCAAGAAGGGGGTTATAATGAAAAACTGTTTTTT.

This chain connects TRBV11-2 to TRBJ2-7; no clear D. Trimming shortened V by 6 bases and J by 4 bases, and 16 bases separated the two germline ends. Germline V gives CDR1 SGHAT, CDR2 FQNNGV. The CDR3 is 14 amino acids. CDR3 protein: CASRGGVRGYEQYF. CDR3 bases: TGTGCCAGCAGAGGCGGAGTCCGTGGGTACGAGCAGTACTTC.

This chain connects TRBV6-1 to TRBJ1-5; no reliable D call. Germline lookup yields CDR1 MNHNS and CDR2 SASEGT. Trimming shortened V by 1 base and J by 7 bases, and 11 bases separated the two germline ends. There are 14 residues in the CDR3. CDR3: CASSEGGGVQPQHF. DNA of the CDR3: TGTGCCAGCAGTGAAGGGGGAGGTGTACAGCCCCAGCATTTT.

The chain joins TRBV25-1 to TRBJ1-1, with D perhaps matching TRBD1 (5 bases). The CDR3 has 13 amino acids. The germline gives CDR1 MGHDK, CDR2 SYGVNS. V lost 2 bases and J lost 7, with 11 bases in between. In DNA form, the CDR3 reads TGTGCCAGCAGTGAAGACAGTGTTCGTGAAGCTTTCTTT. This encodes CASSEDSVREAFF.

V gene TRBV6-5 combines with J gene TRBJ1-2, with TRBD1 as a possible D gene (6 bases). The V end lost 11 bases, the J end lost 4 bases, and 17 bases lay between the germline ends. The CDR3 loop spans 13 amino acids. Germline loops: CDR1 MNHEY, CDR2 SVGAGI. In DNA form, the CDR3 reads TGTGCCTCGAAATCCGGGGGGCCCTATGGCTACACCTTC. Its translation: CASKSGGPYGYTF.

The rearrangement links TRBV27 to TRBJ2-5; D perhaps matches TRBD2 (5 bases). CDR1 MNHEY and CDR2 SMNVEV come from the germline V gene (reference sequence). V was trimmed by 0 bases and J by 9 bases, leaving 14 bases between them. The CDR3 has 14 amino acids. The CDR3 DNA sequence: TGTGCCAGCAGTTTATCGGCAGCAGGCGGGTCCCAGTACTTC. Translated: CASSLSAAGGSQYF.

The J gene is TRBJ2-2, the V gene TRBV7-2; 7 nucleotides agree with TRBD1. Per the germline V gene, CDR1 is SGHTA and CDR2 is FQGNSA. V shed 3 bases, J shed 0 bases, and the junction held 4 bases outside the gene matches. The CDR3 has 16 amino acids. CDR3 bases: TGTGCCAGCAGCTTCCCGGGACAGACGAACACCGGGGAGCTGTTTTTT. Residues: CASSFPGQTNTGELFF.

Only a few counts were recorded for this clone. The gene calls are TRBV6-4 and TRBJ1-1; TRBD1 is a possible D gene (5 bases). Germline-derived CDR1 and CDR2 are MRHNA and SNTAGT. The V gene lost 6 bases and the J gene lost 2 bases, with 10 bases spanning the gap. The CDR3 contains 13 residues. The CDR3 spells CASSDDSNTEAFF. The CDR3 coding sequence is TGTGCCAGCAGCGACGACAGTAACACTGAAGCTTTCTTT.

CDR3: CASSPQSGKETQYF. In DNA form, the CDR3 reads TGTGCCAGCTCACCACAGTCAGGGAAAGAGACCCAGTACTTC. The chain links TRBV18 to TRBJ2-5; possible D gene TRBD1, 5 bases. This CDR3 contains 14 residues. Per the germline V gene, CDR1 is KGHSH and CDR2 is LQKENI. The ends were cut back, 1 base at V and 3 bases at J, with 9 bases in the middle. Full variable domain (missing parts from reference TRBV18 and TRBJ2-5): NAGVMQNPRHLVRRRGQEARLRCSPMKGHSHVYWYRQLPEEGLKFMVYLQKENIIDESGMPKERFSAEFPKEGPSILRIQQVVRGDSAAYFCASSPQSGKETQYFGPGTRLLVL.